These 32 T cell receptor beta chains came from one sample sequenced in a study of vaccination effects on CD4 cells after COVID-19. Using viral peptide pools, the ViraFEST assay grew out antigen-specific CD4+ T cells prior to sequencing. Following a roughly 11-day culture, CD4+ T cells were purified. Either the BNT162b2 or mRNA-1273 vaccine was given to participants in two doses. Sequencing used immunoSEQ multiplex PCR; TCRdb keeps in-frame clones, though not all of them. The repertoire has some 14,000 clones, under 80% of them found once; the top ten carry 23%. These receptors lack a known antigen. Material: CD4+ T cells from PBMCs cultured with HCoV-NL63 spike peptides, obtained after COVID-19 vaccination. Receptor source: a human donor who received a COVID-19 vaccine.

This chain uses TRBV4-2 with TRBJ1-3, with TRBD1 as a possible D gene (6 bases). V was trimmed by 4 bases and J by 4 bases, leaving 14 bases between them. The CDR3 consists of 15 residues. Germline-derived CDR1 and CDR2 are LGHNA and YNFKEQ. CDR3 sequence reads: CASSPSDRQGNTIYF. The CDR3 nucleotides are TGTGCCAGCAGCCCCTCCGACAGGCAAGGAAACACCATATATTTT.

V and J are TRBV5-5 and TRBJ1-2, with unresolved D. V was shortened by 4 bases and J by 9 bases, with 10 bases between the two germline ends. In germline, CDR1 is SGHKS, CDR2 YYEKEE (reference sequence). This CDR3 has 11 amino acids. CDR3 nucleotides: TGTGCCAGCAGCGTCGGCCCGAGCTACACCTTC. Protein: CASSVGPSYTF.

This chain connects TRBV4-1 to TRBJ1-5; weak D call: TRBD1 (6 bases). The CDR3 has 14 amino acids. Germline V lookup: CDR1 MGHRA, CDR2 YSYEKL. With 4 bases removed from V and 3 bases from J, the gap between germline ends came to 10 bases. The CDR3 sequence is CASSRTADNQPQHF. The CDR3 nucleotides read TGCGCCAGCAGCCGGACAGCTGACAATCAGCCCCAGCATTTT.

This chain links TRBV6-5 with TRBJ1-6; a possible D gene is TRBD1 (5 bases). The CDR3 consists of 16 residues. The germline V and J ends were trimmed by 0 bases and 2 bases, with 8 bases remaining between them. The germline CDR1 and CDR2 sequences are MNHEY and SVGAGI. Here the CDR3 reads CASSYSRQTYNSPLHF. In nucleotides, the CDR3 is TGTGCCAGCAGTTACTCGAGACAGACCTATAATTCACCCCTCCACTTT.

CDR3 bases: TGTGCCTGGAGCGCGAATCGTTTGACAGGGTCTAGCACAGATACGCAGTATTTT. Amino acid sequence: CAWSANRLTGSSTDTQYF. The chain is built from TRBV30 and TRBJ2-3, with TRBD1 matching 7 bases. J lost 0 bases, V lost 3 bases, and 15 bases had no gene match. The germline V gene has CDR1 GTSNPN and CDR2 SVGIG (reference sequence). This CDR3 is built from 18 residues.

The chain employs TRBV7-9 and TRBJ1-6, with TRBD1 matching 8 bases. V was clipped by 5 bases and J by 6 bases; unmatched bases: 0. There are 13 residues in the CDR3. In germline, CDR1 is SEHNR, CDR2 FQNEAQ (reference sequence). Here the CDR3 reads CASSGQGNSPLHF. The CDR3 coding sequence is TGTGCCAGCAGCGGACAGGGTAATTCACCCCTCCACTTT. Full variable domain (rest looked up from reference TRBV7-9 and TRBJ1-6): DTGVSQNPRHKITKRGQNVTFRCDPISEHNRLYWYRQTLGQGPEFLTYFQNEAQLEKSRLLSDRFSAERPKGSFSTLEIQRTEQGDSAMYLCASSGQGNSPLHFGNGTRLTVT.

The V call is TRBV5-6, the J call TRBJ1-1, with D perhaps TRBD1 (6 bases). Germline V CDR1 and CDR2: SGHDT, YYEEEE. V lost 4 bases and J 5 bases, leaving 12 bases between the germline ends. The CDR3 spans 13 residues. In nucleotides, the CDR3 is TGTGCCAGCAGCGAATACAGGGATACTGAAGCTTTCTTT. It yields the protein CASSEYRDTEAFF.

The CDR3 sequence: CASSRTGSSYEQYF. CDR3 in DNA: TGTGCCAGTAGTCGGACAGGGTCCTCCTACGAGCAGTACTTC. This rearrangement joins TRBV19 to TRBJ2-7; 8 bases fit TRBD1. Germline V gene data show CDR1 as LNHDA and CDR2 as SQIVND (reference sequence). V was pared by 5 bases and J by 0 bases, with 3 bases of the junction left unmatched. The CDR3 is 14 amino acids. The variable domain in full, completed from reference TRBV19 and TRBJ2-7, reads DGGITQSPKYLFRKEGQNVTLSCEQNLNHDAMYWYRQDPGQGLRLIYYSQIVNDFQKGDIAEGYSVSREKKESFPLTVTSAQKNPTAFYLCASSRTGSSYEQYFGPGTRLTVT.

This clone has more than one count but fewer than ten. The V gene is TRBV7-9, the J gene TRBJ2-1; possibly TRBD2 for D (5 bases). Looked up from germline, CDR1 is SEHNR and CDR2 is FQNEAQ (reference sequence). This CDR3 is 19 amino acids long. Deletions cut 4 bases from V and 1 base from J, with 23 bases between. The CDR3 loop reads CASSWTGSGLGRSYNEQFF. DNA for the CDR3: TGTGCCAGCAGCTGGACGGGGAGCGGCCTCGGACGTTCCTACAATGAGCAGTTCTTC.

Here the CDR3 DNA reads TGCGCCAGCAGAAAAGCGGGGGACAACTATGGCTACACCTTC. Translating gives CASRKAGDNYGYTF. This chain joins TRBV4-3 and TRBJ1-2; D perhaps matches TRBD1 (5 bases). V gave up 6 bases and J gave up 2 bases, with 13 bases separating them. The CDR3 loop spans 14 amino acids. Looked up from germline, CDR1 is LGHNA and CDR2 is YSLEER.

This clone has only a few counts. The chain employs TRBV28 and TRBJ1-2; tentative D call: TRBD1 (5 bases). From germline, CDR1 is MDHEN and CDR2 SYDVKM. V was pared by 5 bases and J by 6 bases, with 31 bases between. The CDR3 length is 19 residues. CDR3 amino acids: CASSPWGREGEWTLNGYTF. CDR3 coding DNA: TGTGCCAGCAGTCCCTGGGGCAGGGAGGGAGAGTGGACCCTAAATGGCTACACCTTC.

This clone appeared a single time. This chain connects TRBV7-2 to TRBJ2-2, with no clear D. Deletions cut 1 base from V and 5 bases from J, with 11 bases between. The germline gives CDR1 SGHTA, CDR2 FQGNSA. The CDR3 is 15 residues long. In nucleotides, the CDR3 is TGTGCCAGCAGCTTAGACTCCTCCGGAACCGGGGAGCTGTTTTTT. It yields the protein CASSLDSSGTGELFF.

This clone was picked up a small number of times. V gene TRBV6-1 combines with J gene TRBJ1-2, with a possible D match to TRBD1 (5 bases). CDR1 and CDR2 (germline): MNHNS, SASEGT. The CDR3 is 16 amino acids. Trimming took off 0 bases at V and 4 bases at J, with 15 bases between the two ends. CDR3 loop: CASSEAGAEVGYGYTF. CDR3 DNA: TGTGCCAGCAGTGAAGCAGGGGCCGAAGTCGGCTATGGCTACACCTTC.

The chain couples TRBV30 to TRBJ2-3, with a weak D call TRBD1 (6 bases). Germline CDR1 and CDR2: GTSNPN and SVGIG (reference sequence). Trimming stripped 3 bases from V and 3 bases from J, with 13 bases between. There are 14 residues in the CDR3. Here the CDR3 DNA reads TGTGCCTGGAGCAGGGGTCCCCCAACAGATACGCAGTATTTT. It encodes CAWSRGPPTDTQYF.

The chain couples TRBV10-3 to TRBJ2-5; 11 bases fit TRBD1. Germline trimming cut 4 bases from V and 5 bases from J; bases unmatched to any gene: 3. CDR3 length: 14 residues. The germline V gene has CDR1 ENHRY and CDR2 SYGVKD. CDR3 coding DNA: TGTGCCATCAGTGTGGGACAGGGGGGGGAGACCCAGTACTTC. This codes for CAISVGQGGETQYF.

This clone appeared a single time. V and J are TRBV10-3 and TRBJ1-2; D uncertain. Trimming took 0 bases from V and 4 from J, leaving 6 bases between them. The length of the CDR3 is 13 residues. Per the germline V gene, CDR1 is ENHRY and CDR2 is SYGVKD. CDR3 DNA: TGTGCCATCAGTGAGTCGGAGGCCTATGGCTACACCTTC. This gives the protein CAISESEAYGYTF.

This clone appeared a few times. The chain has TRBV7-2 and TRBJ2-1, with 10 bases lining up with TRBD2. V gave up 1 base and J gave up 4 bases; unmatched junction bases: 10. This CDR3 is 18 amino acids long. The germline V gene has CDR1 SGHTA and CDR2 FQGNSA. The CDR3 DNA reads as TGTGCCAGCAGCTTAGGACTAGCGGGCTTAGGGGCTTACAATGAGCAGTTCTTC. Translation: CASSLGLAGLGAYNEQFF.

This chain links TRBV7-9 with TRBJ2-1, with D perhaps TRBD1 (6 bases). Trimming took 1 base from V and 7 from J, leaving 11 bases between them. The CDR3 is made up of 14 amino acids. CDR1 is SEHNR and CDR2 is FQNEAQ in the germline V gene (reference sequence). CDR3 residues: CASSLEKGGNEQFF. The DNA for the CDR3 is TGTGCCAGCAGCTTAGAGAAAGGGGGAAATGAGCAGTTCTTC.

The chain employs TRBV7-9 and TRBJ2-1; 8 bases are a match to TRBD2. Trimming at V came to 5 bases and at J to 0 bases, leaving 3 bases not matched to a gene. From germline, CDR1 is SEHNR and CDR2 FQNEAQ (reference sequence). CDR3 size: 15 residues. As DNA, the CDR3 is TGTGCCAGCAGCGCGGGGGGCAGCTCCTACAATGAGCAGTTCTTC. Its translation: CASSAGGSSYNEQFF.

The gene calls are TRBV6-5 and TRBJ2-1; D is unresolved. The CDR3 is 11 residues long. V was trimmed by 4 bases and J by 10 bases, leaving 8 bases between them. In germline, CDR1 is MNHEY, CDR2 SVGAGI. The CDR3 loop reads CASSFAREQFF. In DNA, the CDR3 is TGTGCCAGCAGTTTCGCAAGGGAGCAGTTCTTC.

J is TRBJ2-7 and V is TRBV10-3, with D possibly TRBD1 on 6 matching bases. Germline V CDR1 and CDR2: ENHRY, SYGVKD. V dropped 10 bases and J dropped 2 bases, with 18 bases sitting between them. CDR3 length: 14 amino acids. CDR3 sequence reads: CATLPDRTTYEQYF. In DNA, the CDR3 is TGTGCCACCTTGCCCGACAGGACCACCTACGAGCAGTACTTC.

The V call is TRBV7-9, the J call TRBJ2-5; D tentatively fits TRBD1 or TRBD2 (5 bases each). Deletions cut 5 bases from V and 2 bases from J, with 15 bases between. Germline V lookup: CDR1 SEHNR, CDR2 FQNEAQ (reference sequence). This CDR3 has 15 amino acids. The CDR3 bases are TGTGCCAGCAGCCCGAAGGGGACCCGGCAAGAGACCCAGTACTTC. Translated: CASSPKGTRQETQYF. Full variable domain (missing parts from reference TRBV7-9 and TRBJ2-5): DTGVSQNPRHKITKRGQNVTFRCDPISEHNRLYWYRQTLGQGPEFLTYFQNEAQLEKSRLLSDRFSAERPKGSFSTLEIQRTEQGDSAMYLCASSPKGTRQETQYFGPGTRLLVL.

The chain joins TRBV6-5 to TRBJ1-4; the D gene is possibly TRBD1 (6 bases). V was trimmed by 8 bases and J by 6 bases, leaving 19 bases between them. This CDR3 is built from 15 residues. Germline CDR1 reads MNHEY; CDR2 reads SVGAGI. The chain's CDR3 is CASYKETGNYEKLFF. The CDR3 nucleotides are TGTGCCAGCTACAAAGAGACAGGCAATTATGAAAAACTGTTTTTT.

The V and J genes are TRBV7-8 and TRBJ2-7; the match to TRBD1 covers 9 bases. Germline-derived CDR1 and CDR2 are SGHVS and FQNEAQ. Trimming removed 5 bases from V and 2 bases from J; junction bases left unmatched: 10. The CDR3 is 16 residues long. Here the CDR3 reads CASSGRGQGPTYEQYF. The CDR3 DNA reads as TGTGCCAGCAGCGGGAGAGGACAGGGGCCTACCTACGAGCAGTACTTC.

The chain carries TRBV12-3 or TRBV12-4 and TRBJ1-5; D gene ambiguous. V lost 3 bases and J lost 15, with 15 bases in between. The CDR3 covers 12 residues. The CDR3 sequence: CASSFIQSAPHF. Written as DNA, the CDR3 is TGTGCCAGCAGTTTTATACAGTCCGCCCCGCATTTT.

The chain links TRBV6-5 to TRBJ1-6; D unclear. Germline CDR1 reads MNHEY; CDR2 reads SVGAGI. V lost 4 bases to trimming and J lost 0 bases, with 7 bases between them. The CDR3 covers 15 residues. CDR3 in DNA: TGTGCCAGCAGTTTCGGGAGCTCCTATAATTCACCCCTCCACTTT. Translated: CASSFGSSYNSPLHF.

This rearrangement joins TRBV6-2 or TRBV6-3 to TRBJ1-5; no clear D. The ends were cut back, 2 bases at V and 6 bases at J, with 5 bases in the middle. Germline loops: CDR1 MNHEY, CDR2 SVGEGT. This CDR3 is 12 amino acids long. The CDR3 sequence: CASSYRLQPQHF. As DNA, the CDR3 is TGTGCCAGCAGTTACAGGCTTCAGCCCCAGCATTTT.

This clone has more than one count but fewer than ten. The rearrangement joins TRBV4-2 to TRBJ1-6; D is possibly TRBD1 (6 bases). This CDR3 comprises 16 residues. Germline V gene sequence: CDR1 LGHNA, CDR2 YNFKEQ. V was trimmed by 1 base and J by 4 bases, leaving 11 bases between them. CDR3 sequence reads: CASSQAGGLYNSPLHF. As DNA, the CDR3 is TGTGCCAGCAGCCAAGCGGGGGGGCTATATAATTCACCCCTCCACTTT.

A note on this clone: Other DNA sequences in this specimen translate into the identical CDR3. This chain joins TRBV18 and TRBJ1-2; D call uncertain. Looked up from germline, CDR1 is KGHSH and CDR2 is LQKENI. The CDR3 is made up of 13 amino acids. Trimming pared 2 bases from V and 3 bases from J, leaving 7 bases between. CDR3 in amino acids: CASSPGEDYGYTF. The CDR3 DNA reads TGTGCCAGCTCACCAGGGGAGGACTATGGCTACACCTTC.

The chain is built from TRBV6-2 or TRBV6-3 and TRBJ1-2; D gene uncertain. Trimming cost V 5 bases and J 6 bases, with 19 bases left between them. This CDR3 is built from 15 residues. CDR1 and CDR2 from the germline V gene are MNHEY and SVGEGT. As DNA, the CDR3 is TGTGCCAGCAGTAGGCAGACCATACTACGGAATGGCTACACCTTC. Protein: CASSRQTILRNGYTF.

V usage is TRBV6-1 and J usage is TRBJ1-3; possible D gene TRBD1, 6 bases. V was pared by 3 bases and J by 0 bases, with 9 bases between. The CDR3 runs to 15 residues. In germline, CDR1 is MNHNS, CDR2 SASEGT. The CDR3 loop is CASSEGQGSGNTIYF. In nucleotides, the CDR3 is TGTGCCAGCAGTGAGGGACAAGGCTCTGGAAACACCATATATTTT.

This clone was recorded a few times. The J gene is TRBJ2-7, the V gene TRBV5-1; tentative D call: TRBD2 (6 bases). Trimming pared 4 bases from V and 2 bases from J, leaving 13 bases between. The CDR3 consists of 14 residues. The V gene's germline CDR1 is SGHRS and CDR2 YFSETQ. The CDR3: CASSGGAFTYEQYF. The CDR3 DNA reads TGCGCCAGCAGCGGAGGGGCCTTCACCTACGAGCAGTACTTC.